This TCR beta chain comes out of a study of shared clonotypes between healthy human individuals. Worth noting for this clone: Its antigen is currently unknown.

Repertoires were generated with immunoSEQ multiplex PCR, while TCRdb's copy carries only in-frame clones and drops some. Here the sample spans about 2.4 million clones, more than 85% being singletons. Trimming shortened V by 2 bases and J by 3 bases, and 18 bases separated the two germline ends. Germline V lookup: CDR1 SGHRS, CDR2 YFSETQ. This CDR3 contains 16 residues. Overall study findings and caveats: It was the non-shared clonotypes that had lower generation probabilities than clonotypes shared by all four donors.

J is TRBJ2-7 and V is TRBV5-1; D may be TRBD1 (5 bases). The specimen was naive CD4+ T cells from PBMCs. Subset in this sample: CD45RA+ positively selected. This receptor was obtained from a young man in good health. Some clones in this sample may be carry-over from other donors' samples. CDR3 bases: TGCGCCAGCAGCTTCGGAATCAGGGATCCCCTCTACGAGCAGTACTTC. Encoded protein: CASSFGIRDPLYEQYF.